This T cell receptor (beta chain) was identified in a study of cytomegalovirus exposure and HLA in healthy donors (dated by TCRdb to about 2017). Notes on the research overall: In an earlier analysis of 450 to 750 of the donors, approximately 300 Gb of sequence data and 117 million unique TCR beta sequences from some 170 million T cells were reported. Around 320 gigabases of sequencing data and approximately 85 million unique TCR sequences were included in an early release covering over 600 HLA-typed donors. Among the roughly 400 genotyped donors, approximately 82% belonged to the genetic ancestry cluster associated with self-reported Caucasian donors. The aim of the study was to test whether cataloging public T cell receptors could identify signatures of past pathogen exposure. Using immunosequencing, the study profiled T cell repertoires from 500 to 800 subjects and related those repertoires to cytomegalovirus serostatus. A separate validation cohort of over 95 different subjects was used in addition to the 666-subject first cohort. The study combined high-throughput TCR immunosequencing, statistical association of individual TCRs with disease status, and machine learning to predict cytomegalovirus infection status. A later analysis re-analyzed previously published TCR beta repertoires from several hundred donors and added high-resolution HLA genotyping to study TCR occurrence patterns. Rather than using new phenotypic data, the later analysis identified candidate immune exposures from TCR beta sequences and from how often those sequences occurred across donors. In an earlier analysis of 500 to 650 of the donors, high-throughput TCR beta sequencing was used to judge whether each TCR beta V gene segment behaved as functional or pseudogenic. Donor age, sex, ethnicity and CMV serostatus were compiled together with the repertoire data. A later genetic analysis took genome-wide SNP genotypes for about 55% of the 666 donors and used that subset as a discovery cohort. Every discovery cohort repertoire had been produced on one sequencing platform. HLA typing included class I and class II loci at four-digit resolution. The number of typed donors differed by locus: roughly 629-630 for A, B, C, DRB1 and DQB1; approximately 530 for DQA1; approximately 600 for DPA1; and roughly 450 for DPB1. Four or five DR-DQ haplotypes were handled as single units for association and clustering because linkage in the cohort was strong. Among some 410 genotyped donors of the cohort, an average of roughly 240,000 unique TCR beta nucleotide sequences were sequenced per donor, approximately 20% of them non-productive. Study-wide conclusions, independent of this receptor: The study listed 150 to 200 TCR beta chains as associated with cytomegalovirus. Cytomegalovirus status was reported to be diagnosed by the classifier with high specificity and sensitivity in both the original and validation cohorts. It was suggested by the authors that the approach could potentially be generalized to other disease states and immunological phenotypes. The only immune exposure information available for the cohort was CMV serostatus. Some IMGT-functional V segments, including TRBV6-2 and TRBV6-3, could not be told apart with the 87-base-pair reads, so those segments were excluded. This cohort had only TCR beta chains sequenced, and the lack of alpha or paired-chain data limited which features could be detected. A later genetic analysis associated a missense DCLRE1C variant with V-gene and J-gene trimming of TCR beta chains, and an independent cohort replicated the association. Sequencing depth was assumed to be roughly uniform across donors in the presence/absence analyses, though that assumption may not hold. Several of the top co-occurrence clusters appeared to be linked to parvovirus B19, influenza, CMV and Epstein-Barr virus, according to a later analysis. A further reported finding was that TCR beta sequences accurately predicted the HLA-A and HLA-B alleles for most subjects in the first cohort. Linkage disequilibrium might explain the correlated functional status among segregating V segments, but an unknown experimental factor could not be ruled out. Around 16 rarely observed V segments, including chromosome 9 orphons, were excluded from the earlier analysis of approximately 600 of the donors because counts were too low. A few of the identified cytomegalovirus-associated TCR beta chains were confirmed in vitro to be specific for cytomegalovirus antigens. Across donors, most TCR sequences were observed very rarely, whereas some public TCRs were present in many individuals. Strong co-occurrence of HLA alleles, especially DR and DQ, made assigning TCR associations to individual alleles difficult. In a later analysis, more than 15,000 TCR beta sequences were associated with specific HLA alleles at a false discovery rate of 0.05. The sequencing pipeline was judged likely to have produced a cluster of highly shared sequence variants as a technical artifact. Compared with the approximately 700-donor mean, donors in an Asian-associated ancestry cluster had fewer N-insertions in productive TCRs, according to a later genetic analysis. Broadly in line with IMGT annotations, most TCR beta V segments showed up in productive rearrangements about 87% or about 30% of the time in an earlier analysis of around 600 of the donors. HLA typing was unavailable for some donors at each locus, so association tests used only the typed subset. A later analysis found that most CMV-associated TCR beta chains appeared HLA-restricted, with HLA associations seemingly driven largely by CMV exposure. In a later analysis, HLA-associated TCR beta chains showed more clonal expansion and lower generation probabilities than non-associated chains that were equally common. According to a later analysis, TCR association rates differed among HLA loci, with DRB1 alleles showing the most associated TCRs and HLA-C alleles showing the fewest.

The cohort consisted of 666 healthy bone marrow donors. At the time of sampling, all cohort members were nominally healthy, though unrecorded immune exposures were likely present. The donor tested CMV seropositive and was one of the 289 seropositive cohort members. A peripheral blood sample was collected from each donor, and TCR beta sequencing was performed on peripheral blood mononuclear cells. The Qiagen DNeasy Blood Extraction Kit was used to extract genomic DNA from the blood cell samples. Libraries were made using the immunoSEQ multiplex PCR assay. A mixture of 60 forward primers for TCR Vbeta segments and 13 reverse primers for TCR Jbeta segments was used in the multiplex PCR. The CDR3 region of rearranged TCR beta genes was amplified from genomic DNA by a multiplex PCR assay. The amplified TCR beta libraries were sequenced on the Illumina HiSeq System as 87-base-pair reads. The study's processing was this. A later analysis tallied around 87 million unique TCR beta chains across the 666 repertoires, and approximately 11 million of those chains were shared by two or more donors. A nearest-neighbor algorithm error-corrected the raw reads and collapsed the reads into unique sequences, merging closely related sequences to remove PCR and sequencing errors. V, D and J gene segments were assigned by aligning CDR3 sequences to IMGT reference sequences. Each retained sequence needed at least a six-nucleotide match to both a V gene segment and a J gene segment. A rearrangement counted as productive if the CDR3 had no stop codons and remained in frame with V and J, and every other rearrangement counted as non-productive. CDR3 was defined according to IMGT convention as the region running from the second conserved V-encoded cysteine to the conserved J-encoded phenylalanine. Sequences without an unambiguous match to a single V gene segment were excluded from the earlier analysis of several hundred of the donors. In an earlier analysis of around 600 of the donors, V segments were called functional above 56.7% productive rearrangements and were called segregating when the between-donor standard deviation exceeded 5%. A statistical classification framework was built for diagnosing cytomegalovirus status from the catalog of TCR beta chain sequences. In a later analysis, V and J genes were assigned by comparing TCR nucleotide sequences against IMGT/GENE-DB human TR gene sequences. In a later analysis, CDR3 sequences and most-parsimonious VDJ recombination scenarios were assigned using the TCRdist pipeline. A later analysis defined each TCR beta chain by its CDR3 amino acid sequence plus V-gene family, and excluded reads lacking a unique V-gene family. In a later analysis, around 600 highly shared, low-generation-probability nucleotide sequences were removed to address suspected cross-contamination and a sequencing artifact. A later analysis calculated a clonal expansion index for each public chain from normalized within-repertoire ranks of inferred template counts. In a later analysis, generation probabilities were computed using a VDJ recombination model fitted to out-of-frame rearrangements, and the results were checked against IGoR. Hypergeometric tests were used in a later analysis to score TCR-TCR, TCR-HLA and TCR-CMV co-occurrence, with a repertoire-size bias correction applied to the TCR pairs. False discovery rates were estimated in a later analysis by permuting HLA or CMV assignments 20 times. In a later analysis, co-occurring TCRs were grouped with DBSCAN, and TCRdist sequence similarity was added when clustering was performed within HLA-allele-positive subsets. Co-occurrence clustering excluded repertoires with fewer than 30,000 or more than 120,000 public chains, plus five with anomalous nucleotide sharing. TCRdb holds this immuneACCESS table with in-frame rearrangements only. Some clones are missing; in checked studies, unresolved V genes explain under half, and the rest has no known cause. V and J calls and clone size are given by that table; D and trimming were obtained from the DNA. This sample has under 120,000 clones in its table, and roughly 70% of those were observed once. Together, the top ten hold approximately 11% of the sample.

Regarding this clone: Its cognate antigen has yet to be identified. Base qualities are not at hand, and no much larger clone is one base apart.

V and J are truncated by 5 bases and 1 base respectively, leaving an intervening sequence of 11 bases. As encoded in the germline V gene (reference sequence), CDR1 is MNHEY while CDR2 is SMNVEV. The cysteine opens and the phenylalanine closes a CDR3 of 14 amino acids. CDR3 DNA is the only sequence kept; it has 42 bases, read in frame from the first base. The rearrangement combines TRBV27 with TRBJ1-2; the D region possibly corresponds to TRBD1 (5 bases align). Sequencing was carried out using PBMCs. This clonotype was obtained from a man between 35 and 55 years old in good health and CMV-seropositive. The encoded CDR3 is CASSPPDSNYGYTF. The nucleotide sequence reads TGTGCCAGCAGTCCTCCCGACAGTAACTATGGCTACACCTTC.